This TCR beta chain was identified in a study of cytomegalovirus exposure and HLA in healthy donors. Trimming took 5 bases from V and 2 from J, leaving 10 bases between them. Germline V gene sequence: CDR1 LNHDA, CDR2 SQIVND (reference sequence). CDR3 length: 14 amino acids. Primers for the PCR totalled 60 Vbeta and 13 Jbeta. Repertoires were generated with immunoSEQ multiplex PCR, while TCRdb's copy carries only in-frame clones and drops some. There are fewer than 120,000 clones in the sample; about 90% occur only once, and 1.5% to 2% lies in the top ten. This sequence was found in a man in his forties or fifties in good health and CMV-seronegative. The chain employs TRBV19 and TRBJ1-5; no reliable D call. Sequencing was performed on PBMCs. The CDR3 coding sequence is TGTGCCAGTAGTTACGGGGATCGCAATCAGCCCCAGCATTTT. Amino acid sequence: CASSYGDRNQPQHF.